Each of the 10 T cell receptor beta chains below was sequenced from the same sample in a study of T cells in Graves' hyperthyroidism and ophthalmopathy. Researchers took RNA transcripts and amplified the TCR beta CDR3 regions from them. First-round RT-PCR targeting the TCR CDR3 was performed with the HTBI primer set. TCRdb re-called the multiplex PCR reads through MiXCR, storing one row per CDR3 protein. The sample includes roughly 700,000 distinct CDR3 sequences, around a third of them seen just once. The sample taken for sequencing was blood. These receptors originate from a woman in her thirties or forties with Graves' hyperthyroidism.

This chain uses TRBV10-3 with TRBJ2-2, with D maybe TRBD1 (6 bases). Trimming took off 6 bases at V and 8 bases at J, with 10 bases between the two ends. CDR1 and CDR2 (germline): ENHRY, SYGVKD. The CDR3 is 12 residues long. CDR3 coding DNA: TGTGCCATCAGCGCCGGGACAGGGGAGCTGTTTTTT. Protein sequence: CAISAGTGELFF.

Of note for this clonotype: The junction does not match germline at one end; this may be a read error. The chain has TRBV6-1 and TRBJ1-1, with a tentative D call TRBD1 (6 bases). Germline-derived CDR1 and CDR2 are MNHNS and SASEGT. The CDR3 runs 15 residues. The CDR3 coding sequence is TGTGCCAGCAGCGAAGGACCGGGGGCGAACACTGAAGCTTTCTTT. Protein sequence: CASSEGPGANTEAFF.

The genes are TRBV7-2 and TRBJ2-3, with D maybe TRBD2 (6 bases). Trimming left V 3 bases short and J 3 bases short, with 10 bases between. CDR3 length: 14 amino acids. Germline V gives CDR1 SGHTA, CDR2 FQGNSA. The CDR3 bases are TGTGCCAGCAGCTTTAGGCGGGGAACAGATACGCAGTATTTT. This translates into CASSFRRGTDTQYF.

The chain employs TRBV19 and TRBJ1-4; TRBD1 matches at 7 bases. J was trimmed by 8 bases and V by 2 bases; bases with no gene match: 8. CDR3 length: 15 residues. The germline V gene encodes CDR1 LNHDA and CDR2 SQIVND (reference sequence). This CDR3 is CASSIRDSEGEKLFF. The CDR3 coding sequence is TGTGCCAGTAGTATACGGGACAGCGAGGGGGAAAAACTGTTTTTT.

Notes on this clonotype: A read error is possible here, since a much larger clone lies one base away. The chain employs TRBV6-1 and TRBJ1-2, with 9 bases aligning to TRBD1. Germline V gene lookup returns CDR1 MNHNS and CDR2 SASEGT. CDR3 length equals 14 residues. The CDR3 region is CASMGQGKVYGHTF. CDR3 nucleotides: TGTGCCAGCATGGGACAGGGAAAGGTCTATGGCCACACCTTC.

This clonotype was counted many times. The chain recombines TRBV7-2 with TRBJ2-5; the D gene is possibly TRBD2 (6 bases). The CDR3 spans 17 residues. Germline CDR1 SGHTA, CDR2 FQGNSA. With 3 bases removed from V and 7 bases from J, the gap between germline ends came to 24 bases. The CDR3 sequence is CASSFLGGPTSGGTQYF. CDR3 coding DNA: TGTGCCAGCAGCTTCCTCGGGGGACCGACGAGTGGTGGGACCCAGTACTTC.

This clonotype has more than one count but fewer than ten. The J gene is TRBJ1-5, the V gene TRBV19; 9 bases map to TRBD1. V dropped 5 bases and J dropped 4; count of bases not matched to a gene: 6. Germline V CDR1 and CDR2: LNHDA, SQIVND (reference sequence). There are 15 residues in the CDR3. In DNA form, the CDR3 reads TGTGCCAGTAGTTCCGGGACAGGGTTTAATCAGCCCCAGCATTTT. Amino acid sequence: CASSSGTGFNQPQHF. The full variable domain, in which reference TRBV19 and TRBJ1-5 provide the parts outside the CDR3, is DGGITQSPKYLFRKEGQNVTLSCEQNLNHDAMYWYRQDPGQGLRLIYYSQIVNDFQKGDIAEGYSVSREKKESFPLTVTSAQKNPTAFYLCASSSGTGFNQPQHFGDGTRLSIL.

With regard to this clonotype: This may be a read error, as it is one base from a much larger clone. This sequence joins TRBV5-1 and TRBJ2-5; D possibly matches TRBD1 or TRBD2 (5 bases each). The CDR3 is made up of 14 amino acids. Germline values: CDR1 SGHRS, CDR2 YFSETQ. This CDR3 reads CTSSPSGRQETQYF. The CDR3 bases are TGCACCAGCAGCCCCTCGGGGCGGCAAGAGACCCAGTACTTC.

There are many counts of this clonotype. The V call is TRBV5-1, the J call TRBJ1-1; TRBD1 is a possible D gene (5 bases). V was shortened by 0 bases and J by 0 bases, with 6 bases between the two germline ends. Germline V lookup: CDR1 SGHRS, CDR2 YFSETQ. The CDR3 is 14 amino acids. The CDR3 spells CASSLEDMNTEAFF. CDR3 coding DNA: TGCGCCAGCAGCTTGGAGGACATGAACACTGAAGCTTTCTTT.

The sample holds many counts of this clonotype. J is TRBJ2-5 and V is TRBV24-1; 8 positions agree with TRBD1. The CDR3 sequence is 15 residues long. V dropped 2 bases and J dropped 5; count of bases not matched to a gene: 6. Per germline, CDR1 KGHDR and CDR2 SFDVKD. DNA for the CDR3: TGTGCCACCAGTGATTCGTCCAGGGGGCAGGAGACCCAGTACTTC. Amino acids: CATSDSSRGQETQYF.